Included here is one TCR beta chain sequence, with context. Its matching antigen is unknown. Caucasian, healthy and from Russia, the donors were aged between about 6 and 90. This specimen belongs to a study of blood T cells in healthy people across ages. Study-wide findings and caveats: Without sorted subsets, naive and antigen-experienced compartments could not be conclusively compared. Relative to aged donors, long-lived donors carried more naive CD4+ cells and displayed higher diversity.

Germline V gene sequence: CDR1 MNHNY, CDR2 SVGAGI (reference sequence). The ends lost 8 bases at V and 4 bases at J; junction bases unmatched: 2. The length of the CDR3 is 13 residues. With a J-beta primer mix and a sample-barcoded 5' primer, a second PCR ran about 7 to 12 cycles. A template-switch adaptor containing 12 random nucleotides labeled each cDNA molecule. TCRdb reprocessed the 5' RACE reads via MiXCR and lists one record per CDR3 protein. The sample consists of about 1,500,000 distinct CDR3 sequences, 40% to 50% of them appearing once. V and J are TRBV6-6 and TRBJ2-4, with 10 nucleotides matching TRBD1. The sequenced sample was blood. The sequence was obtained from a woman aged 18-35 years in good health. As DNA, the CDR3 is TGTGCCAGCGGGACAGGGGAGAAAAACATTCAGTACTTC. Translation gives CASGTGEKNIQYF.